The T cell receptor beta chain under discussion was sequenced for a study of T cells in localized non-small cell lung cancer. Whole-study results and caveats: Of the top 100 tumor clones, median roughly 55 were in adjacent lung, approximately 30 among its top 100. Adjacent uninvolved lung tissue had the highest T cell clonality, exceeding tumor. Prolonged overall survival went with higher T cell density in the blood.

From germline, CDR1 is LNHDA and CDR2 SQIVND (reference sequence). V was pared by 10 bases and J by 7 bases, with 12 bases of the junction left unmatched. The CDR3 is made up of 15 amino acids. Method: immunoSEQ multiplex PCR; TCRdb's copy keeps in-frame clones and lacks some. The table includes under 100,000 clones, approximately 90% detected once. With regard to this clone: What it binds is not known.

The TCR sequence derives from a woman aged 40-69 years with stage I squamous cell lung carcinoma. Sample: peripheral blood, taken before any cancer treatment. The chain joins TRBV19 to TRBJ1-6, with TRBD1 identical over 8 bases. DNA for the CDR3: TGTGCCACCAAGGAAGCGACAGGGGTCAATTCACCCCTCCACTTT. It encodes CATKEATGVNSPLHF.